This T cell receptor (beta chain) emerged from a study of T cell responses to AZD1222 COVID-19 vaccine. Trimming took 3 bases from V and 4 from J; bases not matched to a gene: 5. There are 15 residues in the CDR3. The germline V gene has CDR1 SGHVS and CDR2 FQNEAQ. Here immunoSEQ multiplex PCR was the method, and the copy in TCRdb shows in-frame clones only, minus some. The sample has some 150,000 clones; approximately 91% are singletons. The chain uses TRBV7-8 and TRBJ1-3, with 8 bases matching TRBD1. This receptor was identified in an adult in good health. The specimen was peripheral blood, collected on day 0 of AZD1222 vaccination. CDR3 region: CASSLARTGGNTIYF. The CDR3 DNA reads TGTGCCAGCAGCTTGGCCCGGACAGGGGGAAACACCATATATTTT.